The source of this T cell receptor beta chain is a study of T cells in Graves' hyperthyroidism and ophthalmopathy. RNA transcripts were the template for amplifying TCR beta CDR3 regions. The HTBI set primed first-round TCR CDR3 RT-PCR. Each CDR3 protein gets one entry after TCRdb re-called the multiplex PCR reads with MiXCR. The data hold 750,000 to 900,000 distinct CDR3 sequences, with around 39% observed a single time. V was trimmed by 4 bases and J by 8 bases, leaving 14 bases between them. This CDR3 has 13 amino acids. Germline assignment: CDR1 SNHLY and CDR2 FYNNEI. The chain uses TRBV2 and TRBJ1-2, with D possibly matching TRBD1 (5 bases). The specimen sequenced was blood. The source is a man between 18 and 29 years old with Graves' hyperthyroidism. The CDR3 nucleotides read TGTGCCAGCAGTGGGGGCCGGGAGCAAGGCTACACCTTC. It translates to CASSGGREQGYTF.